The TCR beta chain under discussion was sequenced for a study of blood T cell repertoires in COVID-19. Overall study context: Donors in the United States, Italy and Spain gave samples during acute or convalescent COVID-19.

This CDR3 spans 15 amino acids. V gave up 4 bases and J gave up 3 bases, with 13 bases separating them. Germline V CDR1 and CDR2: MNHNY, SVGAGI (reference sequence). Per the study methods: Reference gene primer amplification gave nucleated cell count estimates. Profiled with immunoSEQ multiplex PCR; TCRdb holds only in-frame clones, not every one. V, J and clone size are those of that table, while D and trimming were read from the DNA. This table has 310,000 or so clones, approximately 91% appearing once. The TCR originated in a woman under 40 with COVID-19, enrolled during active disease. The source material was peripheral blood. The chain uses TRBV6-6 and TRBJ1-5; tentative D call: TRBD1 (5 bases). The CDR3 DNA follows: TGTGCCAGCAGTTTCTATCGGGACTCCAATCAGCCCCAGCATTTT. Translation: CASSFYRDSNQPQHF.